A single sample is the source of the 25 T cell receptor beta chains below, sequenced in a study of T cells in Graves' hyperthyroidism and ophthalmopathy. TCR beta CDR3 sequences were amplified from RNA transcripts. The HTBI primer set was used in a first-round RT-PCR of the TCR CDR3. TCRdb independently ran MiXCR on the multiplex PCR reads; one entry per CDR3 protein. The sample holds some 490,000 distinct CDR3 sequences, roughly 23% seen once. Sequenced material: blood. All receptors derive from a woman aged 70-85 years with Graves' ophthalmopathy.

This clonotype was counted ten times or more. The chain links TRBV20-1 to TRBJ2-1; 8 bases align to TRBD2. Germline-derived CDR1 and CDR2 are DFQATT and SNEGSKA (reference sequence). This CDR3 has 18 residues. J lost 6 bases, V lost 6 bases, and 22 bases had no gene match. In DNA form, the CDR3 reads TGCAGTGCCACCTTCCGGGGGGGGAGCAGACTTAGTTTCAATGAGCAGTTCTTC. Amino acid sequence: CSATFRGGSRLSFNEQFF.

The gene calls are TRBV20-1 and TRBJ1-5; D remains ambiguous. CDR1 and CDR2 (germline): DFQATT, SNEGSKA (reference sequence). This CDR3 comprises 13 residues. V dropped 2 bases and J dropped 0 bases, with 5 bases sitting between them. This CDR3 is CSARQSSNQPQHF. The CDR3 DNA follows: TGCAGTGCTAGACAGTCTAGCAATCAGCCCCAGCATTTT.

The table lists this clonotype with a few counts. The V and J genes are TRBV20-1 and TRBJ1-4; TRBD1 matches at 9 bases. CDR1 and CDR2 from the germline V gene are DFQATT and SNEGSKA (reference sequence). With V trimmed by 6 bases and J by 10 bases, 15 bases remained unmatched. The length of the CDR3 is 15 residues. CDR3 in amino acids: CSATRVGQGLGKLFF. CDR3 bases: TGCAGTGCCACCCGTGTGGGACAGGGTCTTGGAAAACTGTTTTTT.

This rearrangement joins TRBV30 to TRBJ1-2; 7 bases are shared with TRBD1. The germline CDR1 and CDR2 sequences are GTSNPN and SVGIG (reference sequence). The length of the CDR3 is 15 residues. Trimming cost V 3 bases and J 8 bases; bases outside gene matches: 15. CDR3 region: CAWRRADRAGSGYTF. For the CDR3, the DNA is TGTGCCTGGAGAAGGGCAGACAGGGCTGGGTCGGGCTACACCTTC.

This clonotype came up many times. This sequence joins TRBV12-3 or TRBV12-4 and TRBJ2-7, with 8 nucleotides matching TRBD2. This CDR3 comprises 13 residues. Losses at the gene ends were 6 bases for V and 6 bases for J; bases not matched to a gene: 7. CDR3 nucleotides: TGTGCCAGCAGCCCCTCGACTAGCGTCGAGCAGTACTTC. This translates into CASSPSTSVEQYF.

This clonotype was observed many times. The chain combines TRBV19 with TRBJ1-5; no definite D call. Germline lookup yields CDR1 LNHDA and CDR2 SQIVND (reference sequence). The CDR3 runs 13 residues. Deletions cut 7 bases from V and 6 bases from J, with 13 bases between. As DNA, the CDR3 is TGTGCCAGTACCACTCCCGTCGGTCAGCCCCAGCATTTT. Its translation: CASTTPVGQPQHF.

Comments on this clonotype: The junction does not match germline at one end; this may be a read error. The genes are TRBV15 and TRBJ2-1, with a weak D call TRBD2 (5 bases). The length of the CDR3 is 16 residues. CDR1 is LNHNV and CDR2 is YYDKDF in the germline V gene (reference sequence). The DNA for the CDR3 is TGTGCCACCTGCAGAGGTCCGAGGGTTGAGGGCAATGAGCAGTTCTTC. Residues: CATCRGPRVEGNEQFF.

This clonotype was found a few times. The chain recombines TRBV5-6 with TRBJ2-3, with TRBD1 identical over 8 bases. The germline CDR1 and CDR2 sequences are SGHDT and YYEEEE. The CDR3 has 16 residues. V shed 2 bases, J shed 1 base, and the junction held 6 bases outside the gene matches. This chain's CDR3 is CASSFKRGQGTDTQYF. The CDR3 DNA reads as TGTGCCAGCAGCTTTAAGAGGGGACAGGGCACAGATACGCAGTATTTT.

The chain employs TRBV30 and TRBJ2-7; no clear D gene. Germline CDR1 is GTSNPN and CDR2 is SVGIG (reference sequence). The CDR3 covers 13 residues. Trimming took off 0 bases at V and 4 bases at J, with 10 bases between the two ends. The CDR3 region is CAWSVSLYYEQYF. CDR3 bases: TGTGCCTGGAGTGTTTCCCTCTATTACGAGCAGTACTTC.

This chain connects TRBV5-1 to TRBJ1-2; D is unclear. The CDR3 runs 11 residues. V was clipped by 7 bases and J by 8 bases, with 12 bases between them. The germline V gene encodes CDR1 SGHRS and CDR2 YFSETQ. This chain's CDR3 is CASGPEGGYTF. Here the CDR3 DNA reads TGCGCCAGCGGCCCGGAAGGAGGCTACACCTTC.

There are a few counts of this clonotype. The chain couples TRBV18 to TRBJ2-1, with D uncertain. The CDR3 consists of 13 residues. Germline CDR1 reads KGHSH; CDR2 reads LQKENI. The V and J ends lost 6 bases and 1 base respectively, with 7 bases between them. For the CDR3, the DNA is TGTGCCAGCTCGGACGGATCCTACAATGAGCAGTTCTTC. It yields the protein CASSDGSYNEQFF.

In its sample, this clonotype was seen a few times. The rearrangement joins TRBV7-3 to TRBJ2-3; possible D gene TRBD2, 5 bases. The CDR3 is made up of 16 amino acids. Per the germline V gene, CDR1 is SGHTA and CDR2 is FQGTGA. V gave up 5 bases and J gave up 3 bases, with 18 bases separating them. The CDR3 sequence: CASSPTPTGITDTQYF. As DNA, the CDR3 is TGTGCCAGCAGCCCAACCCCCACGGGAATTACAGATACGCAGTATTTT.

This clonotype was recorded a few times. The gene calls are TRBV28 and TRBJ1-5; 9 nucleotides match TRBD1. The CDR3 is 17 amino acids. Trimming removed 6 bases from V and 6 bases from J; junction bases left unmatched: 15. The germline V gene has CDR1 MDHEN and CDR2 SYDVKM. The CDR3 spells CASSRDRDREVTQPQHF. The CDR3 DNA reads TGTGCCAGCAGCCGGGACCGGGACAGGGAAGTAACTCAGCCCCAGCATTTT.

CDR3 DNA sequence: TGCAGCCTGACAGGGGTGAATACCTACAATGAGCAGTTCTTC. Protein product: CSLTGVNTYNEQFF. The rearrangement joins TRBV29-1 to TRBJ2-1; 8 bases agree with TRBD1. The germline V gene encodes CDR1 SQVTM and CDR2 ANQGSEA. Trimming cost V 8 bases and J 2 bases; bases outside gene matches: 8. The CDR3 length is 14 residues.

V is TRBV6-1 and J is TRBJ1-1; D unresolved. This CDR3 spans 12 amino acids. CDR1 is MNHNS and CDR2 is SASEGT in the germline V gene. V was trimmed by 8 bases and J by 5 bases, leaving 12 bases between them. The CDR3 loop is CASGLIGTEAFF. The CDR3 nucleotides are TGTGCCAGCGGCCTCATTGGGACTGAAGCTTTCTTT.

This chain connects TRBV19 to TRBJ1-5; D is unresolved. CDR3 size: 11 residues. V gave up 7 bases and J gave up 9 bases, with 10 bases separating them. Germline-derived CDR1 and CDR2 are LNHDA and SQIVND (reference sequence). In nucleotides, the CDR3 is TGTGCCAGTAAAACCGGGCGGCCCCAGCATTTT. As protein: CASKTGRPQHF.

The V and J genes are TRBV27 and TRBJ1-6; D is ambiguous. Germline CDR1 and CDR2: MNHEY and SMNVEV (reference sequence). V shed 7 bases and J shed 5 bases, with 12 bases lying between them. There are 14 residues in the CDR3. Here the CDR3 reads CASKAAANNSPLHF. The CDR3 bases are TGTGCCAGCAAGGCGGCAGCCAATAATTCACCCCTCCACTTT.

The chain uses TRBV25-1 and TRBJ2-5; perhaps TRBD2 as D (5 bases). Germline V gene data show CDR1 as MGHDK and CDR2 as SYGVNS. CDR3 length: 14 residues. The V and J ends lost 3 bases and 1 base respectively, with 9 bases between them. This CDR3 is CASSDGLRQETQYF. The CDR3 bases are TGTGCCAGCAGTGATGGACTCCGCCAAGAGACCCAGTACTTC.

The chain combines TRBV30 with TRBJ1-1, with 7 bases that match TRBD1. The J segment lost 8 bases and the V segment lost 5 bases, leaving 8 bases of the junction unmatched. The CDR3 spans 12 residues. Germline CDR1 reads GTSNPN; CDR2 reads SVGIG (reference sequence). The DNA for the CDR3 is TGTGCCTGGGCAGGGGGAGGGAGAGAAGCTTTCTTT. Its protein product is CAWAGGGREAFF.

In its sample, this clonotype was seen many times. The chain has TRBV6-1 and TRBJ2-2; D unresolved. V dropped 5 bases and J dropped 4 bases, with 11 bases sitting between them. Germline V gene lookup returns CDR1 MNHNS and CDR2 SASEGT. CDR3 length: 14 amino acids. CDR3 region: CASSYLVGTGELFF. DNA for the CDR3: TGTGCCAGCAGTTATTTGGTCGGCACCGGGGAGCTGTTTTTT.

This clonotype was seen ten or more times. The gene calls are TRBV10-3 and TRBJ1-1; D unresolved. This CDR3 is 15 amino acids long. The V and J ends lost 0 bases and 0 bases respectively, with 8 bases between them. The germline gives CDR1 ENHRY, CDR2 SYGVKD. The CDR3: CAISESGRMNTEAFF. The CDR3 nucleotides read TGTGCCATCAGTGAGTCGGGTCGAATGAACACTGAAGCTTTCTTT.

In its sample, this clonotype was seen a few times. The J gene is TRBJ2-3, the V gene TRBV7-2; no firm D call. V lost 1 base to trimming and J lost 2 bases, with 7 bases between them. Germline lookup yields CDR1 SGHTA and CDR2 FQGNSA. The CDR3 has 14 residues. CDR3 loop: CASSLGVVTDTQYF. DNA for the CDR3: TGTGCCAGCAGCTTAGGAGTGGTCACAGATACGCAGTATTTT.

The rearrangement joins TRBV18 to TRBJ2-7; TRBD1 is a possible D gene (5 bases). V lost 6 bases, J lost 2 bases, and 14 bases lay in between. The CDR3 spans 14 residues. Germline V gene data show CDR1 as KGHSH and CDR2 as LQKENI. CDR3 coding DNA: TGTGCCAGCTCCTCAAGCAGGGATACCTACGAGCAGTACTTC. Translation: CASSSSRDTYEQYF.

The chain carries TRBV12-3 or TRBV12-4 and TRBJ1-2; D is possibly TRBD1 (6 bases). CDR3 length equals 14 residues. The V end lost 2 bases, the J end lost 7 bases, and 14 bases lay between the germline ends. In DNA, the CDR3 is TGTGCCAGCAGTTTAACAGGGTCACTTAGTGGCTACACCTTC. Its protein is CASSLTGSLSGYTF.

The rearrangement links TRBV6-1 to TRBJ1-1, with D perhaps matching TRBD1 (6 bases). The V gene's germline CDR1 is MNHNS and CDR2 SASEGT. The CDR3 length is 13 residues. V lost 7 bases and J lost 4, with 13 bases in between. CDR3 amino acids: CASKHREGTEAFF. DNA for the CDR3: TGTGCCAGCAAGCACAGGGAGGGCACTGAAGCTTTCTTT.